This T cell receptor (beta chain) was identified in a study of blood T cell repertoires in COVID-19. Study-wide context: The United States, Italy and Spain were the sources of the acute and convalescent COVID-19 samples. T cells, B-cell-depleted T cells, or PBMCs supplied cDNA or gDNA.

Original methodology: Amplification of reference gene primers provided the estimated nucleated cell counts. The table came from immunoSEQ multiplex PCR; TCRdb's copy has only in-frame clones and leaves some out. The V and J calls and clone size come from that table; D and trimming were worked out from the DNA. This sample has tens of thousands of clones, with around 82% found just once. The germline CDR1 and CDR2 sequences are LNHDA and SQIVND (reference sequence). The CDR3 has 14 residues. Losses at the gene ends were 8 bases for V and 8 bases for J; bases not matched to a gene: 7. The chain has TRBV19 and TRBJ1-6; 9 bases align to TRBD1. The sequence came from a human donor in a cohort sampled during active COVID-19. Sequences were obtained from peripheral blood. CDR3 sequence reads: CASQQGARDSPLHF. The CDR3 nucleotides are TGTGCCAGTCAACAGGGGGCGCGGGATTCACCCCTCCACTTT.